Following are 28 T cell receptor beta chains from one sample sequenced in a study of shared clonotypes between healthy human individuals. This table comes from immunoSEQ multiplex PCR, and its TCRdb copy is limited to in-frame clones, with some not included. The sample carries some 2,000,000 clones, approximately 96% recorded once. Material for sequencing was naive CD4+ T cells sorted from blood. Subset defined: CD45RA+ positively selected. All receptors derive from a man between 18 and 35 years old in good health.

This clone was seen a single time. At the DNA level, this CDR3 is encoded by other sequences in the same sample as well. The J gene is TRBJ1-1, the V gene TRBV7-6, with 7 bases fitting TRBD1. The germline CDR1 and CDR2 sequences are SGHVS and FNYEAQ. CDR3 length equals 13 residues. Losses at the gene ends were 1 base for V and 4 bases for J; bases not matched to a gene: 0. The CDR3 region has the DNA TGTGCCAGCAGCTTAGGACAGGGCACTGAAGCTTTCTTT. Translation: CASSLGQGTEAFF. The complete variable domain, with remaining parts taken from reference TRBV7-6 and TRBJ1-1, reads GAGVSQSPRYKVTKRGQDVALRCDPISGHVSLYWYRQALGQGPEFLTYFNYEAQQDKSGLPNDRFSAERPEGSISTLTIQRTEQRDSAMYRCASSLGQGTEAFFGQGTRLTVV.

CDR3 nucleotides: TGTGCCAGCAGCTTAGCGGGTACACGGGACAATGAGCAGTTCTTC. This encodes CASSLAGTRDNEQFF. The chain combines TRBV7-9 with TRBJ2-1, with D unclear. The germline V gene has CDR1 SEHNR and CDR2 FQNEAQ (reference sequence). CDR3 size: 15 residues. Trimming took 0 bases from V and 5 from J, leaving 11 bases between them.

This clone occurred a few times. The J gene is TRBJ2-5, the V gene TRBV5-6; D ambiguous. The CDR3 has 11 amino acids. Germline lookup yields CDR1 SGHDT and CDR2 YYEEEE. Trimming cost V 4 bases and J 0 bases, with 1 base left between them. The CDR3 spells CASSDQETQYF. In DNA, the CDR3 is TGTGCCAGCAGCGACCAAGAGACCCAGTACTTC.

This clone has only one observation. The rearrangement uses TRBV25-1 and TRBJ1-1; TRBD1 agrees at 8 bases. CDR3 length: 14 amino acids. V was clipped by 7 bases and J by 2 bases; unmatched bases: 6. Looked up from germline, CDR1 is MGHDK and CDR2 is SYGVNS. DNA for the CDR3: TGTGCCAGCACTCCGGACAGGGATAACACTGAAGCTTTCTTT. It encodes CASTPDRDNTEAFF.

The J gene is TRBJ2-3, the V gene TRBV12-5; 9 bases map to TRBD1. The CDR3 contains 14 residues. In germline, CDR1 is LGHNT, CDR2 FRNRAP. The ends lost 8 bases at V and 6 bases at J; junction bases unmatched: 9. The CDR3 bases are TGTGCTAGTACGGACAGGGGTCCCACGGATACGCAGTATTTT. Protein product: CASTDRGPTDTQYF. The whole variable domain, filled in from reference TRBV12-5 and TRBJ2-3, reads DARVTQTPRHKVTEMGQEVTMRCQPILGHNTVFWYRQTMMQGLELLAYFRNRAPLDDSGMPKDRFSAEMPDATLATLKIQPSEPRDSAVYFCASTDRGPTDTQYFGPGTRLTVL.

The V gene is TRBV5-4, the J gene TRBJ2-5; D remains ambiguous. The germline V gene has CDR1 SGHNT and CDR2 YYREEE (reference sequence). The V gene lost 0 bases and the J gene lost 4 bases, with 13 bases spanning the gap. The length of the CDR3 is 15 residues. The CDR3 DNA sequence: TGTGCCAGCAGCTTGGGTGGCCTAATGGCAGAGACCCAGTACTTC. This encodes CASSLGGLMAETQYF.

The CDR3 DNA sequence: TGTGCCAGCAGGAGGGAACAGGGGTCCCAGCCCCAGCATTTT. It specifies CASRREQGSQPQHF. V gene TRBV2 combines with J gene TRBJ1-5; 7 bases fit TRBD1. The CDR3 is 14 amino acids. Germline assignment: CDR1 SNHLY and CDR2 FYNNEI. V lost 6 bases to trimming and J lost 7 bases; unmatched junction nucleotides: 9.

The CDR3 DNA reads TGTGCCAGCAGTGACATGGGGGGGGGCACAGATACGCAGTATTTT. Encoded protein: CASSDMGGGTDTQYF. The V gene is TRBV2, the J gene TRBJ2-3; 7 positions match TRBD2. V shed 3 bases, J shed 1 base, and the junction held 4 bases outside the gene matches. CDR1 is SNHLY, CDR2 FYNNEI, per germline. The CDR3 runs to 15 residues.

The chain uses TRBV6-5 and TRBJ1-1; weak D call: TRBD1 (5 bases). The CDR3 extends over 16 amino acids. The V end was cut by 0 bases, the J end by 2 bases, with 13 bases between. Germline loops: CDR1 MNHEY, CDR2 SVGAGI. CDR3 DNA: TGTGCCAGCAGTTACTCGAGGGACTGGGAAAACACTGAAGCTTTCTTT. It specifies CASSYSRDWENTEAFF.

This clone was observed once. Germline is not matched at one junction end, which may reflect a read error. This chain joins TRBV18 and TRBJ2-5, with 8 nucleotides matching TRBD2. The CDR3 spans 15 residues. The germline V gene has CDR1 KGHSH and CDR2 LQKENI. Written as DNA, the CDR3 is TGTGCCAGCTCACCAAATCGGGGGGGCCAAAAGACCCAGTACTTC. Its translation is CASSPNRGGQKTQYF.

This chain links TRBV6-6 with TRBJ2-2; D is perhaps TRBD2 (5 bases). The CDR3 spans 14 residues. Germline loops: CDR1 MNHNY, CDR2 SVGAGI (reference sequence). Between the trimmed V and J ends, which lost 2 bases and 7 bases, there was a span of 11 bases. CDR3 DNA sequence: TGTGCCAGCAGTTACGGTGGCGCGGGCGGGGAGCTGTTTTTT. Protein: CASSYGGAGGELFF.

A remark on this clone: This specimen includes other DNA sequences encoding the same CDR3. The J gene is TRBJ2-5, the V gene TRBV18; D gene uncertain. Germline assignment: CDR1 KGHSH and CDR2 LQKENI. Trimming removed 0 bases from V and 5 bases from J, with 7 bases in between. The CDR3 is made up of 13 amino acids. The CDR3 here is CASSPPVQETQYF. The CDR3 bases are TGTGCCAGCTCACCACCAGTACAGGAGACCCAGTACTTC.

CDR3 in amino acids: CASSVRQAYGYTF. CDR3 sequence (DNA): TGTGCCAGCAGCGTTAGACAGGCCTATGGCTACACCTTC. This chain joins TRBV11-2 and TRBJ1-2; perhaps TRBD1 as D (6 bases). Per germline, CDR1 SGHAT and CDR2 FQNNGV. This CDR3 spans 13 amino acids. The V end lost 5 bases, the J end lost 4 bases, and 11 bases lay between the germline ends.

The chain links TRBV7-6 to TRBJ2-6, with 7 nucleotides matching TRBD1. Germline trimming cut 3 bases from V and 0 bases from J; bases unmatched to any gene: 11. The CDR3 is made up of 19 amino acids. Germline CDR1 is SGHVS and CDR2 is FNYEAQ. The chain's CDR3 is CASSFSDRDPSSGANVLTF. The CDR3, as DNA: TGTGCCAGCAGCTTCAGCGACAGGGACCCCTCCTCTGGGGCCAACGTCCTGACTTTC.

The chain has TRBV11-3 and TRBJ2-4; no firm D call. Germline assignment: CDR1 SGHNT and CDR2 YENEEA. The germline V and J ends were trimmed by 3 bases and 1 base, with 4 bases remaining between them. The CDR3 contains 13 residues. The CDR3 reads CASSLNAKNIQYF. CDR3 DNA: TGTGCCAGCAGCTTGAATGCCAAAAACATTCAGTACTTC.

The V gene is TRBV28, the J gene TRBJ2-1, with TRBD2 identical over 15 bases. In germline, CDR1 is MDHEN, CDR2 SYDVKM. The junction had 4 bases not matched to a gene; V was cut back by 5 bases and J by 5 bases. The length of the CDR3 is 16 residues. CDR3 bases: TGTGCCAGCAGTCCGGGACTAGCGGGGGGCAACAATGAGCAGTTCTTC. This gives the protein CASSPGLAGGNNEQFF.

V and J are TRBV14 and TRBJ1-4; D is unresolved. Per the germline V gene, CDR1 is SGHDN and CDR2 is FVKESK. The CDR3 contains 16 residues. Trimming pared 4 bases from V and 0 bases from J, leaving 12 bases between. The CDR3: CASSRGPIATNEKLFF. DNA of the CDR3: TGTGCCAGCAGCCGAGGACCGATTGCAACTAATGAAAAACTGTTTTTT.

The chain links TRBV28 to TRBJ1-1; D unclear. Germline V gene sequence: CDR1 MDHEN, CDR2 SYDVKM. The V end was cut by 2 bases, the J end by 9 bases, with 7 bases between. The CDR3 covers 11 residues. CDR3 DNA: TGTGCCAGCAGTTTAAGCGGGAAAGCTTTCTTT. Its protein product is CASSLSGKAFF.

The chain employs TRBV5-1 and TRBJ2-2; TRBD2 is a possible D gene (5 bases). V was cut by 6 bases and J by 3 bases, with 9 bases left in between. The CDR3 is made up of 13 amino acids. CDR1 SGHRS and CDR2 YFSETQ come from the germline V gene. The CDR3 loop reads CASTWGDTGELFF. The CDR3 DNA sequence: TGCGCCAGCACCTGGGGAGACACCGGGGAGCTGTTTTTT.

The rearrangement links TRBV29-1 to TRBJ2-7; no clear D. Germline CDR1 is SQVTM and CDR2 is ANQGSEA. The V and J ends lost 8 bases and 3 bases respectively, with 14 bases between them. CDR3 length equals 12 residues. CDR3 region: CSTLTDGYEQYF. The CDR3 coding sequence is TGCAGCACGCTAACGGACGGCTACGAGCAGTACTTC.

The genes are TRBV30 and TRBJ1-5, with 8 bases identical to TRBD1. The CDR3 contains 13 residues. Germline V lookup: CDR1 GTSNPN, CDR2 SVGIG (reference sequence). Trimming cost V 4 bases and J 4 bases; bases outside gene matches: 3. CDR3 DNA sequence: TGTGCCTGGACGCAGGGGGCAAATCAGCCCCAGCATTTT. It specifies CAWTQGANQPQHF.

J is TRBJ2-7 and V is TRBV6-1; D unclear. Trimming removed 5 bases at V and 6 bases at J, with 8 bases between. The CDR3 is 11 residues long. Per germline, CDR1 MNHNS and CDR2 SASEGT. The CDR3 loop is CASSTTREQYF. CDR3 nucleotide sequence: TGTGCCAGCAGTACCACACGCGAGCAGTACTTC.

CDR3 residues: CASAGTYGNTIYF. DNA for the CDR3: TGTGCCAGCGCCGGGACGTACGGAAACACCATATATTTT. V is TRBV6-1 and J is TRBJ1-3, with D perhaps matching TRBD1 (5 bases). V was shortened by 8 bases and J by 4 bases, with 12 bases between the two germline ends. Germline values: CDR1 MNHNS, CDR2 SASEGT. The CDR3 is made up of 13 amino acids.

The rearrangement links TRBV10-3 to TRBJ2-3; D is unclear. V dropped 2 bases and J dropped 3 bases, with 3 bases sitting between them. This CDR3 contains 12 residues. Germline assignment: CDR1 ENHRY and CDR2 SYGVKD. CDR3 protein: CAISERTDTQYF. In DNA form, the CDR3 reads TGTGCCATCAGTGAGAGGACAGATACGCAGTATTTT.

A single count supports this clone. J is TRBJ2-7 and V is TRBV18, with 10 positions matching TRBD2. The CDR3 sequence is 16 residues long. CDR1 and CDR2 from the germline V gene are KGHSH and LQKENI. J was trimmed by 7 bases and V by 0 bases; bases with no gene match: 9. CDR3 nucleotide sequence: TGTGCCAGCTCACCACCCTCTTCAGCGGGGGGGAATGAGCAGTACTTC. As protein: CASSPPSSAGGNEQYF. The complete variable domain, with remaining parts taken from reference TRBV18 and TRBJ2-7, reads NAGVMQNPRHLVRRRGQEARLRCSPMKGHSHVYWYRQLPEEGLKFMVYLQKENIIDESGMPKERFSAEFPKEGPSILRIQQVVRGDSAAYFCASSPPSSAGGNEQYFGPGTRLTVT.

J is TRBJ2-7 and V is TRBV2; 11 nucleotides line up with TRBD1. Trimming took 8 bases from V and 2 from J; bases not matched to a gene: 2. Germline loops: CDR1 SNHLY, CDR2 FYNNEI. There are 13 residues in the CDR3. This CDR3 reads CASWDRGAYEQYF. Written as DNA, the CDR3 is TGTGCCAGCTGGGACAGGGGGGCCTACGAGCAGTACTTC.

This chain uses TRBV10-3 with TRBJ2-7; D ambiguous. V lost 1 base, J lost 7 bases, and 8 bases lay in between. CDR3 length: 12 residues. CDR1 and CDR2 from the germline V gene are ENHRY and SYGVKD. DNA for the CDR3: TGTGCCATCAGTGAGTATGTGTGGGAGCAGTACTTC. Residues: CAISEYVWEQYF.

The gene calls are TRBV2 and TRBJ1-4, with 9 positions matching TRBD1. This CDR3 spans 13 amino acids. V lost 11 bases, J lost 8 bases, and 9 bases stayed unmatched. Germline V lookup: CDR1 SNHLY, CDR2 FYNNEI. CDR3 sequence reads: CARQQGAGEKLFF. CDR3 bases: TGTGCCCGACAACAGGGGGCAGGGGAAAAACTGTTTTTT.